The T cell receptor beta chain described here comes from a study of blood T cell repertoires in COVID-19. In the original analysis: Amplification of reference gene primers was used by the study to estimate nucleated cell counts. The repertoire was sequenced with immunoSEQ multiplex PCR; TCRdb's copy has only in-frame clones and lacks some. V, J and clone size are those of that table, while D and trimming were read from the DNA. Among some 50,000 clones listed, roughly nine tenths were seen once. CDR1 SGHRS and CDR2 YFSETQ come from the germline V gene. This CDR3 has 15 residues. The V end lost 0 bases, the J end lost 0 bases, and 9 bases lay between the germline ends.

The V and J genes are TRBV5-1 and TRBJ1-1; D is unresolved. The sequenced sample was peripheral blood. The origin of this receptor is a woman in her sixties or seventies with active COVID-19. CDR3 region: CASSLVAGMNTEAFF. The CDR3 DNA reads as TGCGCCAGCAGCTTGGTGGCGGGAATGAACACTGAAGCTTTCTTT. Full variable domain (rest looked up from reference TRBV5-1 and TRBJ1-1): KAGVTQTPRYLIKTRGQQVTLSCSPISGHRSVSWYQQTPGQGLQFLFEYFSETQRNKGNFPGRFSGRQFSNSRSEMNVSTLELGDSALYLCASSLVAGMNTEAFFGQGTRLTVV.